The text below deals with one T cell receptor beta chain. Its antigen is not yet known. No much larger clonotype is one base removed from it; base qualities were not supplied. The sample belongs to a study of blood T cell repertoires in COVID-19 (dated by TCRdb to 2020 to 2022). Context from the whole study: Samples covering the acute and convalescent phases of COVID-19 were provided by collaborators in the United States, Italy and Spain. The material from the prospective study consisted of cDNA or gDNA derived from T cells, B-cell-depleted T cells, or PBMCs. Deeply sampled blood TCRbeta repertoires from subjects exposed to, actively infected with, or recovered from COVID-19 were included in the dataset. The repertoires were released in a freely available public database intended as a resource for research on the immune response to SARS-CoV-2. Samples came from the ongoing ImmuneRACE study (first 160 participants) plus 1,254 subjects from 6 global collaborators. Sample metadata almost always included a de-identified subject ID, COVID-19 status, age in years and sex. Where available, HLA class I and class II types were taken from metadata supplied by the sample provider and were not determined by assay-based typing. Findings and caveats that apply to the study as a whole: The quantity of clinical and demographic metadata differed by source and by participant and was supplied without curation.

V lost 2 bases and J lost 3 bases; the stretch between them is 11 bases long. As encoded in the germline V gene, CDR1 is SGHTA while CDR2 is FQGNSA. The CDR3 numbers 14 residues from cysteine through phenylalanine. Only the CDR3 part of the read is kept: 42 bases, read in frame from the first base. TCRbeta CDR3 regions were amplified from genomic DNA using the immunoSEQ Assay, a bias-controlled multiplex PCR. The authors' analysis ran thus. Nucleated cell counts per sample were estimated from amplification of reference gene primers within the assay. To quantify the absolute abundance of each unique TCRbeta CDR3 rearrangement, sequence reads were collapsed and filtered. For each sample, productive Simpson clonality was calculated as the square root of Simpson's diversity index over productive rearrangements. The immuneACCESS repertoire file appears here via TCRdb, limited to in-frame rearrangements. These files lack a portion of the clones; in checked studies, under half of the deficit traces to unresolved V genes, and the cause of the others is not known. Clonal size and the V and J genes are those of that table, whereas D and trimming came from the DNA. Here the sample has a few hundred thousand clones; 80% to 95% occur a single time. The ten largest clonotypes hold 6.8% of the sample.

One collaborating source in Seattle enrolled patients during active infection and followed them longitudinally through the course of disease. Collaborating institutions collected whole blood in K2EDTA tubes following their own protocols. For TCRbeta analysis, collaborators shipped samples in one of three forms: frozen whole blood, isolated PBMCs, or DNA extracted from either of those sample types. The rearrangement combines TRBV7-2 with TRBJ2-7; possibly the D gene is TRBD2, per 5 matching bases. This clonotype was sampled from a woman in her twenties or thirties with COVID-19, enrolled during active disease. The sample comprised peripheral blood. The DNA sequence is TGTGCCAGCAGCTTAAAATTTAGCGACTACGAGCAGTACTTC. Translated, it gives CASSLKFSDYEQYF.